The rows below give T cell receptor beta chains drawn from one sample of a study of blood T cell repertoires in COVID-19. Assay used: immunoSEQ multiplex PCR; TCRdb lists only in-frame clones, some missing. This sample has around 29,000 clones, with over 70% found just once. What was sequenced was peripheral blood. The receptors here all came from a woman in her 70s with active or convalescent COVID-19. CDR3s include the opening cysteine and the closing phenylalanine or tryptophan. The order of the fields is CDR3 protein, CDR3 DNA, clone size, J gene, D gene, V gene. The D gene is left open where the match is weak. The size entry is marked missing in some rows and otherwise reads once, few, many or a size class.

cdr3_aa: CASSSAGLNQPQHF; cdr3_nt: TGTGCCAGCAGCTCAGCAGGGCTGAATCAGCCCCAGCATTTT; clone_size: few; j_call: TRBJ1-5; d_call: .; v_call: TRBV5-6
cdr3_aa: CAFQGGQEKLFF; cdr3_nt: TGTGCATTTCAGGGGGGTCAGGAAAAACTGTTTTTT; clone_size: .; j_call: TRBJ1-4; d_call: TRBD1; v_call: TRBV30
cdr3_aa: CASRAGTGWEKLFF; cdr3_nt: TGCGCCAGCAGGGCCGGGACAGGGTGGGAAAAACTGTTTTTT; clone_size: .; j_call: TRBJ1-4; d_call: TRBD1; v_call: TRBV5-1
cdr3_aa: CASSPQDTYGYTF; cdr3_nt: TGTGCCAGTAGTCCACAGGATACCTATGGCTACACCTTC; clone_size: .; j_call: TRBJ1-2; d_call: .; v_call: TRBV19
cdr3_aa: CASSLEATGPQHF; cdr3_nt: TGTGCCAGCAGCTTAGAAGCGACAGGGCCCCAGCATTTT; clone_size: .; j_call: TRBJ1-5; d_call: .; v_call: TRBV7-2
cdr3_aa: CASRRGGYNEQFF; cdr3_nt: TGTGCCAGCAGACGGGGGGGCTACAATGAGCAGTTCTTC; clone_size: .; j_call: TRBJ2-1; d_call: TRBD2; v_call: TRBV7-2
cdr3_aa: CSVEEGGGYGYTF; cdr3_nt: TGCAGCGTTGAAGAAGGGGGCGGGTATGGCTACACCTTC; clone_size: .; j_call: TRBJ1-2; d_call: TRBD1; v_call: TRBV29-1
cdr3_aa: CASSMTGTYSNQPQHF; cdr3_nt: TGTGCCAGCAGTATGACAGGGACGTATAGCAATCAGCCCCAGCATTTT; clone_size: .; j_call: TRBJ1-5; d_call: TRBD1; v_call: TRBV27
cdr3_aa: CASSDPTGGYTF; cdr3_nt: TGTGCCAGCAGTGACCCGACAGGCGGCTACACCTTC; clone_size: .; j_call: TRBJ1-2; d_call: .; v_call: TRBV6-4
cdr3_aa: CASSSGGSNTEAFF; cdr3_nt: TGTGCCAGCAGCTCAGGGGGCTCGAACACTGAAGCTTTCTTT; clone_size: .; j_call: TRBJ1-1; d_call: TRBD1; v_call: TRBV7-2
cdr3_aa: CATGGVNTLGETQYF; cdr3_nt: TGTGCCACAGGGGGTGTAAACACCTTAGGGGAGACCCAGTACTTC; clone_size: once; j_call: TRBJ2-5; d_call: .; v_call: TRBV24-1
cdr3_aa: CAWSRDRVYEQYF; cdr3_nt: TGTGCCTGGAGTCGGGACAGGGTATACGAGCAGTACTTC; clone_size: few; j_call: TRBJ2-7; d_call: TRBD1; v_call: TRBV30
cdr3_aa: CASNGQGRYEQYF; cdr3_nt: TGTGCCAGCAACGGACAGGGTCGGTACGAGCAGTACTTC; clone_size: .; j_call: TRBJ2-7; d_call: TRBD1; v_call: TRBV28
cdr3_aa: CASSLGGLAKTQYF; cdr3_nt: TGTGCCAGCAGCTTGGGGGGACTGGCGAAGACCCAGTACTTC; clone_size: few; j_call: TRBJ2-5; d_call: .; v_call: TRBV7-2
cdr3_aa: CAWRQGAVGANVLTF; cdr3_nt: TGTGCCTGGCGGCAGGGGGCAGTTGGGGCCAACGTCCTGACTTTC; clone_size: .; j_call: TRBJ2-6; d_call: TRBD1; v_call: TRBV30
cdr3_aa: CASSLVSSTRGIKGEKLFF; cdr3_nt: TGTGCCAGCAGCTTAGTTTCCTCCACGCGGGGCATTAAGGGTGAAAAACTGTTTTTT; clone_size: .; j_call: TRBJ1-4; d_call: .; v_call: TRBV7-8
cdr3_aa: CASSYQGSNQPQHF; cdr3_nt: TGTGCCAGCAGTTACCAGGGGAGCAATCAGCCCCAGCATTTT; clone_size: .; j_call: TRBJ1-5; d_call: .; v_call: TRBV6-5
cdr3_aa: CASSVEGSGPEAFF; cdr3_nt: TGTGCCAGCAGCGTAGAGGGGTCTGGGCCTGAAGCTTTCTTT; clone_size: .; j_call: TRBJ1-1; d_call: .; v_call: TRBV9
cdr3_aa: CASSLARQETQYF; cdr3_nt: TGTGCCAGCAGCTTGGCCCGCCAAGAGACCCAGTACTTC; clone_size: .; j_call: TRBJ2-5; d_call: .; v_call: TRBV5-6
cdr3_aa: CASRFLGQTYEQYF; cdr3_nt: TGTGCAAGTCGCTTTCTGGGACAGACCTACGAGCAGTACTTC; clone_size: .; j_call: TRBJ2-7; d_call: .; v_call: TRBV12-2
cdr3_aa: CASSIITGGYGYTF; cdr3_nt: TGTGCCAGTAGTATTATCACAGGGGGCTATGGCTACACCTTC; clone_size: .; j_call: TRBJ1-2; d_call: TRBD1; v_call: TRBV19
cdr3_aa: CASSQTPGRGVETQYF; cdr3_nt: TGCGCCAGCAGCCAAACCCCAGGGAGGGGAGTCGAGACCCAGTACTTC; clone_size: .; j_call: TRBJ2-5; d_call: TRBD2; v_call: TRBV4-1
cdr3_aa: CASSEGDSRNSPLHF; cdr3_nt: TGTGCCAGCAGCGAGGGGGACAGTCGTAATTCACCCCTCCACTTT; clone_size: .; j_call: TRBJ1-6; d_call: TRBD1; v_call: TRBV9
cdr3_aa: CASGRGTDTQYF; cdr3_nt: TGTGCCAGCGGGAGGGGTACAGATACGCAGTATTTT; clone_size: .; j_call: TRBJ2-3; d_call: TRBD2; v_call: TRBV6-5
cdr3_aa: CASSFGTENSNQPQHF; cdr3_nt: TGTGCCAGCAGCTTCGGGACAGAAAATAGCAATCAGCCCCAGCATTTT; clone_size: few; j_call: TRBJ1-5; d_call: TRBD1; v_call: TRBV7-9
cdr3_aa: CASFPGDRGGTEAFF; cdr3_nt: TGTGCCAGCTTCCCTGGCGACAGGGGGGGAACTGAAGCTTTCTTT; clone_size: .; j_call: TRBJ1-1; d_call: TRBD1; v_call: TRBV27
cdr3_aa: CASSKGGDSFYEQYF; cdr3_nt: TGTGCCAGCAGCAAAGGGGGGGACAGCTTCTACGAGCAGTACTTC; clone_size: .; j_call: TRBJ2-7; d_call: .; v_call: TRBV21-1
cdr3_aa: CAISESAGGPHEQYF; cdr3_nt: TGTGCCATCAGTGAGTCGGCGGGAGGGCCTCACGAGCAGTACTTC; clone_size: .; j_call: TRBJ2-7; d_call: TRBD2; v_call: TRBV10-3
cdr3_aa: CASSYLGGLESQPQHF; cdr3_nt: TGTGCCAGCAGCTACCTCGGGGGGCTGGAAAGTCAGCCCCAGCATTTT; clone_size: .; j_call: TRBJ1-5; d_call: .; v_call: TRBV5-6
cdr3_aa: CASSLAQGWENTEAFF; cdr3_nt: TGTGCCAGCAGCTTAGCCCAGGGTTGGGAGAACACTGAAGCTTTCTTT; clone_size: .; j_call: TRBJ1-1; d_call: .; v_call: TRBV7-6
cdr3_aa: CASSPGGLTDTQYF; cdr3_nt: TGTGCCAGCAGCCCGGGGGGGCTAACAGATACGCAGTATTTT; clone_size: .; j_call: TRBJ2-3; d_call: TRBD2; v_call: TRBV11-1
cdr3_aa: CASSPPTSGRRNEQFF; cdr3_nt: TGTGCCAGCAGTCCGCCGACTAGCGGGAGAAGAAATGAGCAGTTCTTC; clone_size: .; j_call: TRBJ2-1; d_call: TRBD2; v_call: TRBV28
cdr3_aa: CASSKKRGGFSSTDTQYF; cdr3_nt: TGTGCCAGCAGCAAAAAGCGGGGGGGCTTCTCTAGCACAGATACGCAGTATTTT; clone_size: .; j_call: TRBJ2-3; d_call: TRBD2; v_call: TRBV7-3
cdr3_aa: CASSSQGRTNEQFF; cdr3_nt: TGTGCCAGCAGCTCACAAGGGAGGACGAATGAGCAGTTCTTC; clone_size: few; j_call: TRBJ2-1; d_call: .; v_call: TRBV7-2
cdr3_aa: CASRDRDYGYTF; cdr3_nt: TGTGCCAGTAGGGACAGGGACTATGGCTACACCTTC; clone_size: .; j_call: TRBJ1-2; d_call: TRBD1; v_call: TRBV19
cdr3_aa: CASSFPGAGNTIYF; cdr3_nt: TGTGCCAGCAGCTTCCCAGGGGCTGGAAACACCATATATTTT; clone_size: .; j_call: TRBJ1-3; d_call: .; v_call: TRBV7-2
cdr3_aa: CASSSVAAGEKLFF; cdr3_nt: TGTGCCAGCAGTTCCGTTGCGGCTGGTGAAAAACTGTTTTTT; clone_size: .; j_call: TRBJ1-4; d_call: .; v_call: TRBV27
cdr3_aa: CASSSGSVTQYF; cdr3_nt: TGTGCCAGCAGCTCAGGGAGTGTAACGCAGTATTTT; clone_size: .; j_call: TRBJ2-3; d_call: .; v_call: TRBV13
cdr3_aa: CASSFGEMRGYTF; cdr3_nt: TGTGCCAGCAGCTTCGGGGAAATGCGGGGCTACACCTTC; clone_size: .; j_call: TRBJ1-2; d_call: .; v_call: TRBV7-2
cdr3_aa: CASSPQWPSNQPQHF; cdr3_nt: TGTGCCAGCAGTCCCCAGTGGCCAAGCAATCAGCCCCAGCATTTT; clone_size: .; j_call: TRBJ1-5; d_call: .; v_call: TRBV27